The clone carrying this T cell receptor (beta chain) was picked up many times. The sample belongs to a study of T cells after yellow fever vaccination. About the research overall: Investigators used CD3, CD45RA, CCR7 and CD95 to sort the EM, EMRA, CM and Tscm memory subsets. Study findings and constraints: Contamination of FACS-sorted repertoires by abundant clonotypes from the bulk population could occur. The booster saw the reappearance of most primary-vaccination clones (approximately 97% CD4, around 88% CD8).

The TCR cDNA carried a universal primer site and UMIs from 5'RACE template switching. TCRdb re-derived calls from the 5' RACE reads in MiXCR, one entry per CDR3 protein. This sample has around 26,000 distinct CDR3 sequences, with around 3.3% found just once. The CDR3 has 16 residues. In germline, CDR1 is SGHRS, CDR2 YFSETQ. V gave up 5 bases and J gave up 6 bases; unmatched junction bases: 12. This sequence was found in a young man who received the YFV17D yellow fever vaccine. The rearrangement links TRBV5-1 to TRBJ2-3, with TRBD2 matching 10 bases. The specimen was PBMCs, either bulk or a sorted T-cell subset (CD4+, CD8+, memory, or dextramer-sorted; not recorded which), collected more than 35 days after the first yellow fever vaccination. CDR3 in amino acids: CASRIERGGNIDTQYF. For the CDR3, the DNA is TGCGCCAGCAGAATTGAGCGGGGGGGAAATATCGATACGCAGTATTTT.